The 24 T cell receptor beta chains below all came from one sample that was sequenced in a study of beta chain features in type 1 diabetes. Since all of the isolated RNA was reverse transcribed, expressed TCRB transcripts were what got sequenced. Clones were sequenced by immunoSEQ multiplex PCR, and TCRdb holds only the in-frame ones, with some missing. The table includes 450,000 to 550,000 clones, about 29% detected once. The sequenced material came from naive CD4+ T cells from blood. The receptors originated from a young man in good health.

This sequence joins TRBV7-2 and TRBJ2-5; 8 nucleotides line up with TRBD2. The junction had 1 base not matched to a gene; V was cut back by 1 base and J by 3 bases. The CDR3 length is 14 residues. Germline CDR1 is SGHTA and CDR2 is FQGNSA. CDR3 sequence (DNA): TGTGCCAGCAGCTTAGAACTAGCGGAAGAGACCCAGTACTTC. It encodes CASSLELAEETQYF.

This chain links TRBV4-1 with TRBJ1-2, with D perhaps TRBD1 (6 bases). The germline CDR1 and CDR2 sequences are MGHRA and YSYEKL. Trimming left V 1 base short and J 8 bases short, with 14 bases between. CDR3 size: 14 residues. The CDR3 sequence is CASSQVDRIRGYTF. Here the CDR3 DNA reads TGCGCCAGCAGCCAAGTAGACAGGATTCGGGGCTACACCTTC.

This clone was counted a few times. This chain joins TRBV29-1 and TRBJ2-4; D is possibly TRBD1 (6 bases). The CDR3 runs 14 residues. Between the trimmed V and J ends, which lost 5 bases and 2 bases, there was a span of 13 bases. Per germline, CDR1 SQVTM and CDR2 ANQGSEA. Here the CDR3 DNA reads TGCAGCGTTCTTCAGGGGTTGTCCAAAAACATTCAGTACTTC. Translation: CSVLQGLSKNIQYF.

This clone was detected a few times. The chain uses TRBV5-1 and TRBJ2-7, with D perhaps matching TRBD1 or TRBD2 (5 bases each). Germline CDR1 reads SGHRS; CDR2 reads YFSETQ. The CDR3 runs to 15 residues. V was shortened by 4 bases and J by 4 bases, with 18 bases between the two germline ends. The CDR3 region is CASSLGRWDGYEQYF. DNA of the CDR3: TGCGCCAGCAGCCTAGGAAGATGGGACGGATACGAGCAGTACTTC.

V usage is TRBV20-1 and J usage is TRBJ2-5; no firm D call. The CDR3 spans 11 residues. Germline CDR1 and CDR2: DFQATT and SNEGSKA (reference sequence). The V gene lost 4 bases and the J gene lost 1 base, with 4 bases spanning the gap. The CDR3 DNA is TGCAGTGCTAACCCCCAAGAGACCCAGTACTTC. Protein: CSANPQETQYF.

The rearrangement uses TRBV7-2 and TRBJ1-5; D not certain. This CDR3 is 13 amino acids long. Trimming removed 2 bases at V and 3 bases at J, with 5 bases between. Looked up from germline, CDR1 is SGHTA and CDR2 is FQGNSA. The CDR3 here is CASSLSFNQPQHF. Written as DNA, the CDR3 is TGTGCCAGCAGCTTAAGTTTCAATCAGCCCCAGCATTTT. The full variable domain, rest sourced from reference TRBV7-2 and TRBJ1-5, is GAGVSQSPSNKVTEKGKDVELRCDPISGHTALYWYRQSLGQGLEFLIYFQGNSAPDKSGLPSDRFSAERTGGSVSTLTIQRTQQEDSAVYLCASSLSFNQPQHFGDGTRLSIL.

V usage is TRBV14 and J usage is TRBJ2-1; TRBD2 agrees at 12 bases. This CDR3 is built from 18 residues. V lost 1 base to trimming and J lost 7 bases; unmatched junction nucleotides: 11. Germline V gene lookup returns CDR1 SGHDN and CDR2 FVKESK. The CDR3 region is CASSQATRPSGRGNEQFF. The CDR3 region has the DNA TGTGCCAGCAGCCAAGCTACCCGACCTAGCGGGAGGGGGAATGAGCAGTTCTTC. Complete variable domain (other parts from reference TRBV14 and TRBJ2-1): EAGVTQFPSHSVIEKGQTVTLRCDPISGHDNLYWYRRVMGKEIKFLLHFVKESKQDESGMPNNRFLAERTGGTYSTLKVQPAELEDSGVYFCASSQATRPSGRGNEQFFGPGTRLTVL.

This clone was counted a few times. V usage is TRBV28 and J usage is TRBJ2-1, with TRBD1 matching 8 bases. The CDR3 sequence is 12 residues long. With V trimmed by 6 bases and J by 9 bases, 4 bases remained unmatched. Germline CDR1 MDHEN, CDR2 SYDVKM. CDR3 coding DNA: TGTGCCAGCAGCCCCAGGGGGCTTGAGCAGTTCTTC. Its protein product is CASSPRGLEQFF.

This clone was seen a handful of times. The chain employs TRBV2 and TRBJ2-5; D uncertain. There are 14 residues in the CDR3. Germline CDR1 and CDR2: SNHLY and FYNNEI. Trimming stripped 2 bases from V and 5 bases from J, with 12 bases between. This chain's CDR3 is CASSEMGVYETQYF. CDR3 sequence (DNA): TGTGCCAGCAGTGAAATGGGCGTTTATGAGACCCAGTACTTC.

In this sample, this clone turned up a few times. This sequence joins TRBV30 and TRBJ2-7; a weak D match, TRBD2 (6 bases). The germline V gene has CDR1 GTSNPN and CDR2 SVGIG (reference sequence). CDR3 size: 13 residues. V gave up 3 bases and J gave up 3 bases, with 12 bases separating them. CDR3 sequence: CAWSARLVYEQYF. The CDR3 coding sequence is TGTGCCTGGAGCGCCAGACTAGTCTACGAGCAGTACTTC.

This clone has more than one count but fewer than ten. The chain joins TRBV4-2 to TRBJ2-3; D uncertain. The CDR3 loop spans 19 amino acids. The V end was cut by 1 base, the J end by 2 bases, with 22 bases between. The V gene's germline CDR1 is LGHNA and CDR2 YNFKEQ. CDR3 coding DNA: TGTGCCAGCAGCCAAGCCCTGTCGGCGTTTGCCCACACCACAGATACGCAGTATTTT. It codes for CASSQALSAFAHTTDTQYF.

A few counts support this clone. The CDR3 sequence: CSVGVRRIIGVLSQETQYF. CDR3 sequence (DNA): TGCAGCGTTGGGGTCCGGCGGATCATTGGAGTTCTGTCCCAAGAGACCCAGTACTTC. The rearrangement joins TRBV29-1 to TRBJ2-5, with D unresolved. The germline V and J ends were trimmed by 4 bases and 1 base, with 28 bases remaining between them. The CDR3 runs 19 residues. Germline loops: CDR1 SQVTM, CDR2 ANQGSEA.

The rearrangement joins TRBV20-1 to TRBJ2-7, with D possibly being TRBD2 (5 bases). The CDR3 length is 11 residues. Germline CDR1 DFQATT, CDR2 SNEGSKA (reference sequence). V was pared by 3 bases and J by 6 bases, with 9 bases between. Here the CDR3 reads CSASREGEQYF. The CDR3 nucleotides are TGCAGTGCTAGTCGGGAAGGCGAGCAGTACTTC.

The chain joins TRBV15 to TRBJ1-3; D ambiguous. Trimming took off 1 base at V and 0 bases at J, with 13 bases between the two ends. In germline, CDR1 is LNHNV, CDR2 YYDKDF (reference sequence). This CDR3 spans 17 amino acids. The DNA for the CDR3 is TGTGCCACCAGCAGAGCGTCAACGGGGAGCTCTGGAAACACCATATATTTT. This encodes CATSRASTGSSGNTIYF.

In its sample, this clone was seen a few times. This chain uses TRBV4-2 with TRBJ2-7; D might be TRBD2 (6 bases). Germline CDR1 LGHNA, CDR2 YNFKEQ. This CDR3 has 12 residues. V was trimmed by 6 bases and J by 3 bases, leaving 9 bases between them. The CDR3: CASRSTSYEQYF. The DNA for the CDR3 is TGTGCCAGCAGATCGACTAGCTACGAGCAGTACTTC.

This clone was counted a few times. The genes are TRBV29-1 and TRBJ2-1; TRBD2 matches 13 bases. The CDR3 is 15 residues long. Germline V gene sequence: CDR1 SQVTM, CDR2 ANQGSEA. After removal of 6 bases from V and 8 bases from J, the junction contained 10 bases not matched to a gene. The CDR3 region is CSVTSGRAPRDEQFF. CDR3 sequence (DNA): TGCAGCGTCACTAGCGGGAGGGCCCCCCGTGATGAGCAGTTCTTC.

The chain has TRBV14 and TRBJ1-5; no firm D call. Per germline, CDR1 SGHDN and CDR2 FVKESK. The CDR3 is 13 amino acids. Between the trimmed V and J ends, which lost 4 bases and 4 bases, there was a span of 8 bases. The CDR3 bases are TGTGCCAGCAGCCGGACGGGGAATCAGCCCCAGCATTTT. Residues: CASSRTGNQPQHF.

This chain connects TRBV7-2 to TRBJ2-7, with a tentative D call TRBD2 (6 bases). The tail of the sequence fits TRBJ2-5 better, so the J call may be wrong. The germline V gene has CDR1 SGHTA and CDR2 FQGNSA. This CDR3 region has 12 residues. The CDR3 reads CASSGISGTQYF. The DNA of the CDR3 is TGTGCCAGCAGCGGCATTAGCGGGACCCAGTACTTC.

Note on this clone: At the DNA level, this CDR3 is encoded by other sequences in the same sample as well. The chain combines TRBV30 with TRBJ1-2; 8 bases align to TRBD1. The CDR3 extends over 11 amino acids. The junction had 0 bases not matched to a gene; V was cut back by 1 base and J by 8 bases. Germline CDR1 GTSNPN, CDR2 SVGIG (reference sequence). CDR3 residues: CAWSDRGGYTF. CDR3 nucleotide sequence: TGTGCCTGGAGTGACAGGGGGGGCTACACCTTC.

This clone was seen only a few times. The chain carries TRBV9 and TRBJ2-7; perhaps TRBD2 as D (6 bases). Germline CDR1 and CDR2: SGDLS and YYNGEE. This CDR3 comprises 14 residues. V was shortened by 0 bases and J by 4 bases, with 11 bases between the two germline ends. CDR3 in amino acids: CASSVGASEYEQYF. The CDR3 bases are TGTGCCAGCAGCGTAGGGGCTAGCGAGTACGAGCAGTACTTC.

The V and J genes are TRBV7-6 and TRBJ2-1; D unresolved. Germline CDR1 reads SGHVS; CDR2 reads FNYEAQ. The length of the CDR3 is 13 residues. V lost 2 bases, J lost 0 bases, and 2 bases lay in between. The CDR3 DNA follows: TGTGCCAGCAGCTTATCCTCCTACAATGAGCAGTTCTTC. This encodes CASSLSSYNEQFF.

The genes are TRBV29-1 and TRBJ1-2; unclear D gene. Germline CDR1 and CDR2: SQVTM and ANQGSEA. This CDR3 spans 12 amino acids. The V gene lost 4 bases and the J gene lost 8 bases, with 14 bases spanning the gap. CDR3 amino acids: CSVVVRGVGYTF. Here the CDR3 DNA reads TGCAGCGTTGTGGTTCGGGGTGTGGGCTACACCTTC.

The chain recombines TRBV5-1 with TRBJ2-3; 7 bases are a match to TRBD1. The V and J ends lost 4 bases and 1 base, in that order; junction bases with no gene match: 3. Germline V gene data show CDR1 as SGHRS and CDR2 as YFSETQ. This CDR3 spans 14 amino acids. The CDR3 DNA follows: TGCGCCAGCAGCCGAGACAGGGGCACAGATACGCAGTATTTT. It yields the protein CASSRDRGTDTQYF.

This rearrangement joins TRBV30 to TRBJ2-1, with D possibly TRBD2 on 5 matching bases. Germline lookup yields CDR1 GTSNPN and CDR2 SVGIG (reference sequence). This CDR3 is built from 14 residues. V lost 4 bases to trimming and J lost 8 bases, with 18 bases between them. The CDR3 DNA reads TGTGCCTGGAAAGGCCCGAGAGTGGAGGATGAGCAGTTCTTC. Its translation: CAWKGPRVEDEQFF.